This T cell receptor (beta chain) was sequenced during a study of cytomegalovirus exposure and HLA in healthy donors. As for this clone: Its antigen is still unknown.

Vbeta (60) and Jbeta (13) primers were used in the PCR. Method: immunoSEQ multiplex PCR; TCRdb's copy keeps in-frame clones and lacks some. The repertoire holds approximately 110,000 clones, more than 70% seen once, with about 1.9% in the top ten. The length of the CDR3 is 16 residues. The germline V gene has CDR1 MNHGY and CDR2 SAAAGT. After removal of 5 bases from V and 6 bases from J, the junction contained 7 bases not matched to a gene. Study-wide findings and caveats: TCR beta sequences reportedly predicted most subjects' HLA-A and HLA-B alleles accurately.

The specimen was PBMCs. The rearrangement links TRBV6-8 to TRBJ2-2; 12 bases map to TRBD1. The TCR was taken from a man between 25 and 39 years old in good health and CMV-seronegative. The chain's CDR3 is CASSVGTGGEPGELFF. In DNA, the CDR3 is TGTGCCAGCAGTGTTGGGACAGGGGGCGAGCCCGGGGAGCTGTTTTTT.